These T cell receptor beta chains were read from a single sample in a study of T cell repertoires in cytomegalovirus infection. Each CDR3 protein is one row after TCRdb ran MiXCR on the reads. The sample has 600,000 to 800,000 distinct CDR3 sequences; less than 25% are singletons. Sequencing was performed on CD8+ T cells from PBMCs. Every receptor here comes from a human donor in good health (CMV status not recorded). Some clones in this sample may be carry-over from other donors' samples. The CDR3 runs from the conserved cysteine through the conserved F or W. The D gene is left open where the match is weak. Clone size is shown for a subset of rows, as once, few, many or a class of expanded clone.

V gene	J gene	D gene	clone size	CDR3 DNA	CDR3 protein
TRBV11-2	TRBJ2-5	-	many	TGTGCCAGCAGCTTCGAATTCCAAGAGACCCAGTACTTC	CASSFEFQETQYF
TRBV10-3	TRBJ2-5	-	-	TGTGCCATCAGGATGGACAGCAACCAAGAGACCCAGTACTTC	CAIRMDSNQETQYF
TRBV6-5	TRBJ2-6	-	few	TGTGCCAGCAGTCCCTCGACAGCCACTGGGGCCAACGTCCTGACTTTC	CASSPSTATGANVLTF
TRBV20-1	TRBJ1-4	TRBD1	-	TGCAGTGCGCCGGGACAGGAGCATCCTGAAAAACTGTTTTTT	CSAPGQEHPEKLFF
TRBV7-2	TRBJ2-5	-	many	TGTGCCAGCAGCTCCGACGGCCTCCAAGAGACCCAGTACTTC	CASSSDGLQETQYF
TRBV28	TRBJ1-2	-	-	TGTGCCAGCAGTTTGTCGGGGCTTGGGTATGGCTACACCTTC	CASSLSGLGYGYTF
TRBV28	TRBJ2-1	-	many	TGTGCCAGCAGTTTATGGGTAGTTGTGAATGAGCAGTTCTTC	CASSLWVVVNEQFF
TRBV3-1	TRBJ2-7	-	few	TGTGCCAGCAGCCAAGAAGGAGGGCCGGGCCCTTGGGAGCAGTACTTC	CASSQEGGPGPWEQYF
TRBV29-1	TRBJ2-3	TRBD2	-	TGCAGCGTCCTGAGCGGGGGGCCTTATACGCAGTATTTT	CSVLSGGPYTQYF
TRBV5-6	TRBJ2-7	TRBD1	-	TGTGCCAGCAGCTTGGGTCTTGAAGACAGGGGGCGCGGGTACGAGCAGTACTTC	CASSLGLEDRGRGYEQYF
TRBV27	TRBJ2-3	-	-	TGTGCCAGTGAAAGCGCCTACCTCACAGATACGCAGTATTTT	CASESAYLTDTQYF
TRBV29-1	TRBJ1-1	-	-	TGCAGCGTTGTAGGCTGGGGGAATAAGAACACTGAAGCTTTCTTT	CSVVGWGNKNTEAFF
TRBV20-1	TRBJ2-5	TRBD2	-	TGCAGTGCTAGAGTAGCGGGGAGTAAAGAGACCCAGTACTTC	CSARVAGSKETQYF
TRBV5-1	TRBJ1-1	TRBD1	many	TGCGCCAGCAGCTTGGAGGGGACAGCTAACACTGAAGCTTTCTTT	CASSLEGTANTEAFF
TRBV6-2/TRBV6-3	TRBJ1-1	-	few	TGTGCCAGCAGTTACAATGGGAGGAACACTGAAGCTTTCTTT	CASSYNGRNTEAFF
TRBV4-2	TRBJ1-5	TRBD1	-	TGTGCCAGCAGCCAAGATCGGACAGGGGTCCTTCAGCCCCAGCATTTT	CASSQDRTGVLQPQHF
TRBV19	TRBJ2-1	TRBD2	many	TGTGCCAGTTGGAAGGGGGTCTCGGGGGGGAATCCCAATGAGCAGTTCTTC	CASWKGVSGGNPNEQFF
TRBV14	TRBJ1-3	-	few	TGTGCCAGCAGCCAATCACCCTTGGTCTCTGGAAACACCATATATTTT	CASSQSPLVSGNTIYF
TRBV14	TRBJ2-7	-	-	TGTGCCAGCAGCCAAGAAATAGGACAGTACGAGCAGTACTTC	CASSQEIGQYEQYF
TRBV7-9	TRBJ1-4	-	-	TGTGCCAGCGCTAACTTACCCAGTAATGAAAAACTGTTTTTT	CASANLPSNEKLFF
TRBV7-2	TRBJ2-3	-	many	TGTGCCAGCAGCTTAGCGGGGGTGTGGGGGCGAGTAGATACGCAGTATTTT	CASSLAGVWGRVDTQYF
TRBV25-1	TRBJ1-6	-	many	TGTGCCAGCAGTGAGGCGGGGGAAATCTATAATTCACCCCTCCACTTT	CASSEAGEIYNSPLHF
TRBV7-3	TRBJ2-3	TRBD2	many	TGTGCCAGCAGCCCCCGGGTAGCGGGGGGGCGGGATACGCAGTATTTT	CASSPRVAGGRDTQYF
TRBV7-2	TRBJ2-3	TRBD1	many	TGTGCCAGCAGCTTTCCTAGGACAGGGCGCTCGACAGATACGCAGTATTTT	CASSFPRTGRSTDTQYF
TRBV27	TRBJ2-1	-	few	TGTGCCAGCAGTTTAACCCGACAGAATGAGCAGTTCTTC	CASSLTRQNEQFF
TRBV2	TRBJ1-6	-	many	TGTGCCAGTATTGAACCAGGGGCGAATTCACCCCTCCACTTT	CASIEPGANSPLHF
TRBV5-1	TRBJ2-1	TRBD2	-	TGCGCCAGCAGCTACCCGGAGGGGACTAGCGGGGGTGGTGAGCAGTTCTTC	CASSYPEGTSGGGEQFF
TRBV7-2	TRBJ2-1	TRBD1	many	TGTGCCAGCAGCCCAGAGGGTTACAGGGGCGATGAGCAGTTCTTC	CASSPEGYRGDEQFF
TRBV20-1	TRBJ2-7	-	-	TGCAGTGCTAGAGTGGGCCATACGGCCTACGAGCAGTACTTC	CSARVGHTAYEQYF
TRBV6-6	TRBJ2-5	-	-	TGTGCCAGCAGTTACAACGGGGGCGTAGAGACCCAGTACTTC	CASSYNGGVETQYF
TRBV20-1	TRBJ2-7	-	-	TGCAGTGCTAGAGATAGTAGGGTCTACGAGCAGTACTTC	CSARDSRVYEQYF
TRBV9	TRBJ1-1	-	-	TGTGCCAGCAGCGTATTGATGAACACTGAAGCTTTCTTT	CASSVLMNTEAFF
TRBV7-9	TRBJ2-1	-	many	TGTGCCAGCAGCTTTAGCGGACCCTACAATGAGCAGTTCTTC	CASSFSGPYNEQFF
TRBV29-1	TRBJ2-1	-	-	TGCAGCGTTGACAGCTTGAACAATGAGCAGTTCTTC	CSVDSLNNEQFF
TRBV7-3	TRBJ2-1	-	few	TGTGCCAGCAGCTTAACGGGTCATGAGCAGTTCTTC	CASSLTGHEQFF
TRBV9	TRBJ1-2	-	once	TGTGCCAGCAGCTTCAAGGACGTCCACTATGGCTACACCTTC	CASSFKDVHYGYTF
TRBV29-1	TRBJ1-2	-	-	TGCAGCGTTCAACGAGAGATCTATGGCTACACCTTC	CSVQREIYGYTF
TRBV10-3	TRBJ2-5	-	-	TGTGCCATCAGTGAGTCGGGGTCCGGACAGCCTGGGGAGACCCAGTACTTC	CAISESGSGQPGETQYF
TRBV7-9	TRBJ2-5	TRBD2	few	TGTGCCAGCAGCTTAGCCCGAAGACTAGCGGGGCAAGAGACCCAGTACTTC	CASSLARRLAGQETQYF
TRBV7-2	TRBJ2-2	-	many	TGTGCCAGCAGCTTAGCTCGGGGACCCGGCGACACCGGGGAGCTGTTTTTT	CASSLARGPGDTGELFF